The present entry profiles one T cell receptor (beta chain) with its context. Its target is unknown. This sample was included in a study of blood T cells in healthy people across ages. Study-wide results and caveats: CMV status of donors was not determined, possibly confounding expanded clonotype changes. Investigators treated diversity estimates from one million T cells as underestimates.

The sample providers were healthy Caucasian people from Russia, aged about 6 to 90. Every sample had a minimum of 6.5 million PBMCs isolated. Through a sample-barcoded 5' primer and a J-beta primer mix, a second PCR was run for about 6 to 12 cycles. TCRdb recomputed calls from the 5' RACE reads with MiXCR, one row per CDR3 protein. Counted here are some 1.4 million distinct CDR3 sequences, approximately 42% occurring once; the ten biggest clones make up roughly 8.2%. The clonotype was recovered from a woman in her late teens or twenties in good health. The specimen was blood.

DNA for the CDR3: TGTGCCTGGAGGACCGAGGCGCATACACCAGATACGCAGTATTTT. Translating it yields CAWRTEAHTPDTQYF. The rearrangement uses TRBV30 and TRBJ2-3; D not resolved. The V and J ends lost 3 bases and 4 bases respectively, with 17 bases between them. CDR1 GTSNPN and CDR2 SVGIG come from the germline V gene (reference sequence). This CDR3 is built from 15 residues. Complete variable domain (other parts from reference TRBV30 and TRBJ2-3): SQTIHQWPATLVQPVGSPLSLECTVEGTSNPNLYWYRQAAGRGLQLLFYSVGIGQISSEVPQNLSASRPQDRQFILSSKKLLLSDSGFYLCAWRTEAHTPDTQYFGPGTRLTVL.